Each of the 28 T cell receptor beta chains below was sequenced from the same sample in a study of early T cells in non-severe SARS-CoV-2 infection. TCRdb reprocessed the 5' RACE reads via MiXCR and lists one record per CDR3 protein. This sample has 80,000 or so distinct CDR3 sequences; approximately 12% occur once, and the top ten carry approximately 3.6%. Source material: whole blood. These receptor sequences come from an adult who was a healthcare worker with PCR-confirmed SARS-CoV-2 infection or an uninfected control (not recorded which).

At least ten counts were recorded for this clonotype. The chain recombines TRBV6-6 with TRBJ2-3, with D perhaps TRBD2 (5 bases). The CDR3 is made up of 15 amino acids. Germline V CDR1 and CDR2: MNHNY, SVGAGI (reference sequence). The V end lost 2 bases, the J end lost 5 bases, and 14 bases lay between the germline ends. The CDR3, as DNA: TGTGCCAGCAGTTACGAGCGGACCACCCGAGATACGCAGTATTTT. Translation gives CASSYERTTRDTQYF.

The rearrangement joins TRBV27 to TRBJ1-2; 11 nucleotides align to TRBD1. J was trimmed by 8 bases and V by 6 bases; bases with no gene match: 5. The germline gives CDR1 MNHEY, CDR2 SMNVEV (reference sequence). This CDR3 comprises 13 residues. CDR3 DNA sequence: TGTGCCAGCAGCTGGACAGGGGGCTGGGGCTACACCTTC. It codes for CASSWTGGWGYTF.

This clonotype was observed a handful of times. This sequence joins TRBV5-1 and TRBJ2-7; D is unclear. The V end was cut by 9 bases, the J end by 7 bases, with 8 bases between. CDR1 and CDR2 (germline): SGHRS, YFSETQ. The CDR3 contains 9 residues. The CDR3 spells CATNWEQYF. DNA for the CDR3: TGCGCCACCAACTGGGAGCAGTACTTC. Drawing the rest from reference TRBV5-1 and TRBJ2-7, the complete variable domain is KAGVTQTPRYLIKTRGQQVTLSCSPISGHRSVSWYQQTPGQGLQFLFEYFSETQRNKGNFPGRFSGRQFSNSRSEMNVSTLELGDSALYLCATNWEQYFGPGTRLTVT.

This chain joins TRBV18 and TRBJ2-1; the match to TRBD1 covers 10 bases. The CDR3 covers 14 residues. From germline, CDR1 is KGHSH and CDR2 LQKENI. Trimming at V came to 6 bases and at J to 9 bases, leaving 8 bases not matched to a gene. CDR3: CASSGGQGGSEQFF. DNA of the CDR3: TGTGCCAGCTCCGGCGGACAGGGGGGGAGTGAGCAGTTCTTC.

The gene calls are TRBV5-6 and TRBJ2-6, with D tentatively TRBD1 (6 bases). This CDR3 is 15 amino acids long. Trimming removed 1 base at V and 1 base at J, with 6 bases between. Germline CDR1 and CDR2: SGHDT and YYEEEE. The CDR3 bases are TGTGCCAGCAGCTTGACAGGGTCTGGGGCCAACGTCCTGACTTTC. It codes for CASSLTGSGANVLTF.

Comments on this clonotype: Germline is not matched at one junction end, which may reflect a read error. This sequence joins TRBV28 and TRBJ2-7; D possibly corresponds to TRBD2 (5 bases). The germline V gene encodes CDR1 MDHEN and CDR2 SYDVKM. The CDR3 contains 13 residues. CDR3 nucleotides: TGTGCCAGCAGTCCCCCGGGAAGGGTAAGGTGGCACTTC. This codes for CASSPPGRVRWHF.

The sample holds a few counts of this clonotype. Here the CDR3 DNA reads TGCGCCAGCAGTGAGGGGACAGAAGAGACCCAGTACTTC. It encodes CASSEGTEETQYF. The chain is built from TRBV10-1 and TRBJ2-5; 7 nucleotides match TRBD1. Looked up from germline, CDR1 is WNHNN and CDR2 is SYGVQD (reference sequence). V lost 2 bases to trimming and J lost 3 bases; unmatched junction nucleotides: 0. The CDR3 totals 13 residues.

The chain carries TRBV7-9 and TRBJ2-5, with 8 nucleotides matching TRBD1. V lost 7 bases to trimming and J lost 2 bases; unmatched junction nucleotides: 15. The V gene's germline CDR1 is SEHNR and CDR2 FQNEAQ (reference sequence). The CDR3 runs 17 residues. The CDR3 is CASTPLTTGVLQETQYF. DNA of the CDR3: TGTGCCAGCACCCCACTTACGACAGGGGTCCTACAAGAGACCCAGTACTTC. Together with reference TRBV7-9 and TRBJ2-5, the CDR3 gives the full variable domain: DTGVSQNPRHKITKRGQNVTFRCDPISEHNRLYWYRQTLGQGPEFLTYFQNEAQLEKSRLLSDRFSAERPKGSFSTLEIQRTEQGDSAMYLCASTPLTTGVLQETQYFGPGTRLLVL.

This clonotype was found many times. The chain has TRBV11-2 and TRBJ2-2; a possible D gene is TRBD2 (6 bases). This CDR3 contains 16 residues. Germline values: CDR1 SGHAT, CDR2 FQNNGV. Trimming left V 3 bases short and J 2 bases short, with 13 bases between. CDR3 sequence: CASSFSFGGNTGELFF. The CDR3 nucleotides are TGTGCCAGCAGCTTCTCCTTCGGGGGAAACACCGGGGAGCTGTTTTTT.

The rearrangement uses TRBV24-1 and TRBJ2-1; 12 positions match TRBD2. CDR1 is KGHDR, CDR2 SFDVKD, per germline. V lost 3 bases, J lost 7 bases, and 6 bases stayed unmatched. The CDR3 is 16 amino acids. This chain's CDR3 is CATSDMTSGSQNEQFF. CDR3 nucleotides: TGTGCCACCAGTGATATGACTAGCGGGAGTCAAAATGAGCAGTTCTTC.

This clonotype has a count of ten or more. This rearrangement joins TRBV30 to TRBJ2-7; 11 bases are a match to TRBD2. Germline loops: CDR1 GTSNPN, CDR2 SVGIG (reference sequence). This CDR3 is built from 15 residues. The J segment lost 4 bases and the V segment lost 3 bases, leaving 8 bases of the junction unmatched. CDR3 bases: TGTGCCTGGAGCCGGGGGACTAGCGGCGGATACGAGCAGTACTTC. It is translated as CAWSRGTSGGYEQYF.

The V and J genes are TRBV14 and TRBJ2-7; 9 bases line up with TRBD2. Germline values: CDR1 SGHDN, CDR2 FVKESK. V shed 1 base, J shed 3 bases, and the junction held 4 bases outside the gene matches. The CDR3 totals 15 residues. CDR3 in amino acids: CASSQVAGGSYEQYF. Written as DNA, the CDR3 is TGTGCCAGCAGCCAAGTGGCGGGAGGGAGCTACGAGCAGTACTTC. Supplemented by reference TRBV14 and TRBJ2-7, the full variable domain reads EAGVTQFPSHSVIEKGQTVTLRCDPISGHDNLYWYRRVMGKEIKFLLHFVKESKQDESGMPNNRFLAERTGGTYSTLKVQPAELEDSGVYFCASSQVAGGSYEQYFGPGTRLTVT.

This clonotype was seen more than once but under ten times. The rearrangement uses TRBV2 and TRBJ2-1, with 8 nucleotides matching TRBD1. This CDR3 has 15 amino acids. The germline V gene has CDR1 SNHLY and CDR2 FYNNEI. V lost 10 bases and J lost 7; bases outside the gene matches: 15. Here the CDR3 DNA reads TGTGCCACTTTTCTCGACAGGGGAGGAGGGAATGAGCAGTTCTTC. This sequence encodes CATFLDRGGGNEQFF.

This clonotype was recorded many times. At one end, the junction sequence differs from germline, possibly due to a read error. The gene calls are TRBV3-1 and TRBJ2-7; 11 bases align to TRBD2. Per germline, CDR1 LGHDT and CDR2 YNNKEL (reference sequence). CDR3 length equals 16 residues. The CDR3 DNA reads as TGTGTCAGCAGCCCAACCCAACTAGCGGGAGCATCCGAGCAGTACTTC. It encodes CVSSPTQLAGASEQYF.

The gene calls are TRBV2 and TRBJ2-3; the D is unclear. The CDR3 sequence is 15 residues long. Trimming pared 4 bases from V and 5 bases from J, leaving 16 bases between. The germline gives CDR1 SNHLY, CDR2 FYNNEI. In nucleotides, the CDR3 is TGTGCCAGCAGTGCTCTCACCCATGCGCTAGATACGCAGTATTTT. Residues: CASSALTHALDTQYF.

This clonotype was observed a handful of times. The chain combines TRBV29-1 with TRBJ1-1; D might be TRBD1 (5 bases). The length of the CDR3 is 18 residues. V lost 4 bases, J lost 1 base, and 25 bases lay in between. Germline lookup yields CDR1 SQVTM and CDR2 ANQGSEA. CDR3 sequence: CSVVFGTGGFLSNTEAFF. CDR3 nucleotide sequence: TGCAGCGTTGTCTTCGGAACAGGCGGATTTCTATCGAACACTGAAGCTTTCTTT.

Ten or more counts support this clonotype. The gene calls are TRBV20-1 and TRBJ2-1, with 8 bases aligning to TRBD2. The germline CDR1 and CDR2 sequences are DFQATT and SNEGSKA (reference sequence). The ends lost 0 bases at V and 9 bases at J; junction bases unmatched: 10. This CDR3 spans 15 amino acids. CDR3 region: CSARDQTGGRSEQFF. CDR3 nucleotide sequence: TGCAGTGCTAGAGATCAGACGGGAGGGCGAAGTGAGCAGTTCTTC.

There are many counts of this clonotype. V and J are TRBV20-1 and TRBJ2-1; 14 nucleotides line up with TRBD2. Trimming took 5 bases from V and 7 from J; bases not matched to a gene: 10. Germline-derived CDR1 and CDR2 are DFQATT and SNEGSKA (reference sequence). The CDR3 has 16 residues. The CDR3, as DNA: TGCAGTGCTGAACCGGGACTAGCGGGAGCATCTAATGAGCAGTTCTTC. This codes for CSAEPGLAGASNEQFF.

With regard to this clonotype: The junction differs from germline at one of its ends, possibly a read error. This rearrangement joins TRBV6-4 to TRBJ2-1; D gene unclear. This CDR3 region has 13 residues. Germline-derived CDR1 and CDR2 are MRHNA and SNTAGT. The CDR3 loop reads CASSAGHYNEQLF. For the CDR3, the DNA is TGTGCCAGCAGTGCGGGCCACTACAATGAGCAGTTATTC.

This clonotype was seen only a few times. The V call is TRBV11-1, the J call TRBJ2-7, with a tentative D call TRBD2 (6 bases). Between the trimmed V and J ends, which lost 1 base and 5 bases, there was a span of 15 bases. Per the germline V gene, CDR1 is SGHAT and CDR2 is FQDESV (reference sequence). The CDR3 covers 15 residues. The CDR3 DNA is TGTGCCAGCAGCTTAGGGGACTCCGATAAGGACGAGCAGTACTTC. Translating gives CASSLGDSDKDEQYF.

Only a few counts were recorded for this clonotype. CDR3 residues: CASSQIDATGELFF. The CDR3 nucleotides read TGTGCCAGCAGCCAAATTGACGCCACCGGGGAGCTGTTTTTT. The chain has TRBV7-7 and TRBJ2-2; D remains ambiguous. The CDR3 is 14 amino acids. Trimming shortened V by 5 bases and J by 4 bases, and 11 bases separated the two germline ends. Looked up from germline, CDR1 is SSHAT and CDR2 is FNYEAQ (reference sequence).

The table lists this clonotype with many counts. This chain connects TRBV20-1 to TRBJ2-4; possibly TRBD1 or TRBD2 for D (5 bases each). Germline CDR1 and CDR2: DFQATT and SNEGSKA (reference sequence). The V and J ends lost 5 bases and 0 bases respectively, with 5 bases between them. CDR3 size: 12 residues. The CDR3 DNA follows: TGCAGTGCTGGGGGAGCCAAAAACATTCAGTACTTC. This codes for CSAGGAKNIQYF.

This clonotype has ten or more counts. This chain connects TRBV12-3 or TRBV12-4 to TRBJ2-5, with D tentatively TRBD1 (6 bases). The CDR3 is made up of 15 amino acids. The ends were cut back, 3 bases at V and 5 bases at J, with 16 bases in the middle. The CDR3, as DNA: TGTGCCAGCAGTTTCAACCGGGGCCAGGGGGAGACCCAGTACTTC. This encodes CASSFNRGQGETQYF.

This clonotype was detected only a few times. The chain links TRBV7-6 to TRBJ2-1; TRBD2 matches at 12 bases. CDR3 length: 15 amino acids. CDR1 and CDR2 (germline): SGHVS, FNYEAQ. Unmatched junction bases numbered 11, after V lost 5 bases and J lost 12 bases. The CDR3: CASSQTSGRLGRQFF. In nucleotides, the CDR3 is TGTGCCAGCAGCCAGACTAGCGGGAGACTGGGGAGGCAGTTCTTC.

The genes are TRBV9 and TRBJ1-1, with 9 bases that match TRBD1. The length of the CDR3 is 12 residues. Germline lookup yields CDR1 SGDLS and CDR2 YYNGEE. The V and J ends lost 3 bases and 6 bases, in that order; junction bases with no gene match: 0. CDR3 residues: CASSGDRAEAFF. CDR3 DNA sequence: TGTGCCAGCAGCGGGGACAGGGCTGAAGCTTTCTTT.

The sample holds many counts of this clonotype. This chain joins TRBV28 and TRBJ1-3; D is undetermined. The CDR3 is 12 amino acids. Germline-derived CDR1 and CDR2 are MDHEN and SYDVKM. Trimming stripped 6 bases from V and 6 bases from J, with 9 bases between. CDR3 amino acids: CASRQRENTIYF. The CDR3 coding sequence is TGTGCCAGCAGGCAGAGGGAAAACACCATATATTTT. Based on the CDR3 plus reference TRBV28 and TRBJ1-3, the full variable domain is DVKVTQSSRYLVKRTGEKVFLECVQDMDHENMFWYRQDPGLGLRLIYFSYDVKMKEKGDIPEGYSVSREKKERFSLILESASTNQTSMYLCASRQRENTIYFGEGSWLTVV.

This clonotype was seen at least ten times. The chain links TRBV29-1 to TRBJ2-3, with 7 bases that match TRBD1. The V gene's germline CDR1 is SQVTM and CDR2 ANQGSEA. Trimming took 7 bases from V and 2 from J; bases not matched to a gene: 3. This CDR3 comprises 12 residues. DNA for the CDR3: TGCAGCGCCGGGACAGCCACAGATACGCAGTATTTT. Its protein is CSAGTATDTQYF.

The rearrangement links TRBV7-3 to TRBJ2-5; D unclear. CDR1 and CDR2 from the germline V gene are SGHTA and FQGTGA. The CDR3 is 16 residues long. V lost 0 bases to trimming and J lost 6 bases, with 17 bases between them. The CDR3 sequence is CASSLTSNLPQKTQYF. The CDR3 DNA reads TGTGCCAGCAGCTTAACGTCGAACCTCCCGCAGAAGACCCAGTACTTC. The variable domain in full, completed from reference TRBV7-3 and TRBJ2-5, reads GAGVSQTPSNKVTEKGKYVELRCDPISGHTALYWYRQSLGQGPEFLIYFQGTGAADDSGLPNDRFFAVRPEGSVSTLKIQRTERGDSAVYLCASSLTSNLPQKTQYFGPGTRLLVL.